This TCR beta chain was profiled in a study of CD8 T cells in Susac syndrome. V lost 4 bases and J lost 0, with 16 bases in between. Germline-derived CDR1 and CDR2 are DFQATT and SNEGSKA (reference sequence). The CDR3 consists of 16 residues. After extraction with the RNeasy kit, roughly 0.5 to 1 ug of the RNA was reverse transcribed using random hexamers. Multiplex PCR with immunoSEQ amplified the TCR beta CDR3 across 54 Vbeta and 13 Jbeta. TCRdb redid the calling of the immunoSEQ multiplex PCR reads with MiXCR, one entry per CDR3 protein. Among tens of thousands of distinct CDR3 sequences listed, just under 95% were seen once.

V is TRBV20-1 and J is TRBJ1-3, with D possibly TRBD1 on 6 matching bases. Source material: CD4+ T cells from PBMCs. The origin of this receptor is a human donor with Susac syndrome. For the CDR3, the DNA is TGCAGTGCTACCGGAGGGCAGGGGTTCTCTGGAAACACCATATATTTT. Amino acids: CSATGGQGFSGNTIYF.